Below are 20 T cell receptor beta chains sequenced from a single sample in a study of blood T cells in healthy people across ages. A second about 7 to 11 cycle PCR used barcoded and J-beta primers. MiXCR, applied by TCRdb to the 5' RACE reads, yields one record per CDR3 protein. The table lists some 1.1 million distinct CDR3 sequences, more than 30% of them singletons. Input material: blood. The source of these receptors is a man younger than 35 in good health.

Comments on this clonotype: The germline gene is not matched at one end of the junction; a read error may be the cause. The chain is built from TRBV6-1 and TRBJ2-3; 12 nucleotides match TRBD2. CDR1 and CDR2 (germline): MNHNS, SASEGT. The CDR3 has 15 residues. CDR3 region: CARSLTSGGTDTQYF. The CDR3 DNA follows: TGTGCCCGCAGCCTGACTAGCGGGGGAACAGATACGCAGTATTTT.

This clonotype showed up just a few times. The V and J genes are TRBV20-1 and TRBJ1-1, with unresolved D. The CDR3 length is 12 residues. CDR1 is DFQATT and CDR2 is SNEGSKA in the germline V gene (reference sequence). V was cut by 0 bases and J by 1 base, with 3 bases left in between. The DNA of the CDR3 is TGCAGTGCTAGAGATGGGAACACTGAAGCTTTCTTT. Its protein product is CSARDGNTEAFF.

The V gene is TRBV7-3, the J gene TRBJ1-3, with 10 bases matching TRBD1. Germline trimming cut 1 base from V and 5 bases from J; bases unmatched to any gene: 8. The CDR3 has 17 amino acids. The germline gives CDR1 SGHTA, CDR2 FQGTGA. Written as DNA, the CDR3 is TGTGCCAGCAGCTTAATAGTTCGGACAGGGGGAAGAAACACCATATATTTT. The encoded protein is CASSLIVRTGGRNTIYF.

The chain has TRBV9 and TRBJ1-1; D possibly corresponds to TRBD1 (5 bases). The germline V gene has CDR1 SGDLS and CDR2 YYNGEE. The V gene lost 4 bases and the J gene lost 11 bases, with 15 bases spanning the gap. The length of the CDR3 is 12 residues. Here the CDR3 reads CASSPGTARAFF. CDR3 in DNA: TGTGCCAGCAGCCCAGGGACGGCTAGGGCTTTCTTT.

The gene calls are TRBV12-3 or TRBV12-4 and TRBJ2-7; the match to TRBD1 covers 7 bases. The CDR3 length is 13 residues. After removal of 6 bases from V and 3 bases from J, the junction contained 5 bases not matched to a gene. CDR3 sequence: CASRSTGVYEQYF. CDR3 nucleotide sequence: TGTGCCAGCAGATCCACAGGGGTCTACGAGCAGTACTTC.

The rearrangement links TRBV12-3 or TRBV12-4 to TRBJ2-2, with D hard to call. V lost 3 bases to trimming and J lost 5 bases, with 16 bases between them. CDR3 length equals 16 residues. The CDR3 spells CASSLFKRAGTGELFF. CDR3 DNA sequence: TGTGCCAGCAGTTTGTTCAAAAGGGCAGGTACCGGGGAGCTGTTTTTT.

This clonotype was observed once. This sequence joins TRBV5-1 and TRBJ1-1, with no clear D. Trimming took off 4 bases at V and 10 bases at J, with 17 bases between the two ends. The germline V gene has CDR1 SGHRS and CDR2 YFSETQ. The CDR3 has 13 amino acids. CDR3 nucleotides: TGCGCCAGCAGCGTGGCGGTCCGCAGCGGAGCTTTCTTT. As protein: CASSVAVRSGAFF.

The table lists this clonotype with a count of one. J is TRBJ2-1 and V is TRBV6-5, with D possibly matching TRBD1 (6 bases). The germline gives CDR1 MNHEY, CDR2 SVGAGI. The CDR3 runs 12 residues. V lost 10 bases and J lost 10, with 17 bases in between. For the CDR3, the DNA is TGTGCCACCGCGTACCCTGGACAGGAGCAGTTCTTC. Amino acids: CATAYPGQEQFF.

There are a few counts of this clonotype. The chain combines TRBV10-1 with TRBJ2-7; D gene uncertain. V dropped 3 bases and J dropped 4 bases, with 13 bases sitting between them. The V gene's germline CDR1 is WNHNN and CDR2 SYGVQD (reference sequence). The CDR3 has 14 residues. The CDR3 loop reads CASSDPELPYEQYF. DNA of the CDR3: TGCGCCAGCAGTGACCCCGAATTACCGTACGAGCAGTACTTC.

The chain is built from TRBV30 and TRBJ2-1; possible D gene TRBD1, 6 bases. Trimming took 2 bases from V and 4 from J, leaving 12 bases between them. Per germline, CDR1 GTSNPN and CDR2 SVGIG (reference sequence). The CDR3 is 14 amino acids. CDR3 loop: CAWSSGQQYNEQFF. DNA for the CDR3: TGTGCCTGGAGTTCGGGACAACAGTACAATGAGCAGTTCTTC.

Points on this clonotype: One end of the junction does not line up with germline, which may come from a read error. The CDR3 loop reads CASSSRDGDNEQYF. CDR3 nucleotides: TGTGCTAGCAGCTCCCGGGACGGAGACAATGAGCAGTACTTC. The V gene is TRBV7-7, the J gene TRBJ2-5, with D perhaps TRBD1 or TRBD2 (5 bases each). The CDR3 spans 14 residues. CDR1 SSHAT and CDR2 FNYEAQ come from the germline V gene (reference sequence).

This clonotype was counted a few times. This rearrangement joins TRBV10-3 to TRBJ2-5; D may be TRBD1 or TRBD2 (5 bases each). Trimming removed 6 bases from V and 1 base from J, with 9 bases in between. Germline CDR1 is ENHRY and CDR2 is SYGVKD. This CDR3 is built from 13 residues. In DNA, the CDR3 is TGTGCCATCAGCGCCGGGGCCCAAGAGACCCAGTACTTC. Its protein is CAISAGAQETQYF.

This clonotype was seen a handful of times. The rearrangement joins TRBV3-1 to TRBJ2-7; 8 bases align to TRBD1. This CDR3 spans 14 amino acids. Germline values: CDR1 LGHDT, CDR2 YNNKEL (reference sequence). V lost 6 bases to trimming and J lost 4 bases; unmatched junction nucleotides: 8. CDR3 in DNA: TGTGCCAGCAGGCAGACAGGGGTCGTATACGAGCAGTACTTC. Residues: CASRQTGVVYEQYF.

This chain uses TRBV4-3 with TRBJ2-1, with 10 bases aligning to TRBD2. The CDR3 spans 16 residues. Trimming took 2 bases from V and 8 from J; bases not matched to a gene: 9. From germline, CDR1 is LGHNA and CDR2 YSLEER. The CDR3: CASSQTSGGALDEQFF. The CDR3 region has the DNA TGCGCCAGCAGCCAAACCAGCGGGGGGGCCTTGGATGAGCAGTTCTTC.

The J gene is TRBJ2-3, the V gene TRBV4-3; D possibly corresponds to TRBD2 (5 bases). Germline V gene lookup returns CDR1 LGHNA and CDR2 YSLEER. There are 15 residues in the CDR3. Trimming shortened V by 4 bases and J by 4 bases, and 15 bases separated the two germline ends. CDR3 sequence reads: CASSPSLRSSDTQYF. The CDR3 bases are TGCGCCAGCAGCCCTAGCTTGCGGTCCTCAGATACGCAGTATTTT.

V and J are TRBV20-1 and TRBJ2-1, with 9 positions matching TRBD1. CDR3 length: 16 residues. V gave up 4 bases and J gave up 13 bases; unmatched junction bases: 20. Germline CDR1 reads DFQATT; CDR2 reads SNEGSKA (reference sequence). CDR3 protein: CSANRFPGQGRETQFF. CDR3 in DNA: TGCAGTGCTAACCGTTTTCCGGGACAGGGCCGAGAGACCCAGTTCTTC.

The chain links TRBV20-1 to TRBJ2-7, with D possibly matching TRBD2 (5 bases). Per the germline V gene, CDR1 is DFQATT and CDR2 is SNEGSKA (reference sequence). Trimming stripped 2 bases from V and 3 bases from J, with 11 bases between. CDR3 length: 13 amino acids. The CDR3 nucleotides read TGCAGTGCTAGAAGGGAGCCGTTCTACGAGCAGTACTTC. Translation: CSARREPFYEQYF.

This clonotype has ten or more counts. V usage is TRBV6-5 and J usage is TRBJ2-3; TRBD2 aligns across 11 bases. CDR1 and CDR2 from the germline V gene are MNHEY and SVGAGI. The trim removed 5 bases at V and 5 bases at J, leaving 3 bases unmatched. There are 14 residues in the CDR3. DNA for the CDR3: TGTGCCAGCAGTAAAGGACTAGCGGGAGATACGCAGTATTTT. Translation: CASSKGLAGDTQYF.

The V and J genes are TRBV3-1 and TRBJ1-2; 10 bases line up with TRBD1. This CDR3 has 16 amino acids. V was clipped by 1 base and J by 2 bases; unmatched bases: 4. Germline loops: CDR1 LGHDT, CDR2 YNNKEL (reference sequence). CDR3 DNA: TGTGCCAGCAGCCAAGCGGGACAGGGGATGAACTATGGCTACACCTTC. Its protein product is CASSQAGQGMNYGYTF.

This clonotype was counted ten times or more. The V call is TRBV27, the J call TRBJ2-3, with D uncertain. Trimming took off 2 bases at V and 0 bases at J, with 9 bases between the two ends. The CDR3 has 15 amino acids. Looked up from germline, CDR1 is MNHEY and CDR2 is SMNVEV (reference sequence). The CDR3 loop is CASSLAGISTDTQYF. Here the CDR3 DNA reads TGTGCCAGCAGTTTAGCAGGAATCAGCACAGATACGCAGTATTTT.